Below, one TCR beta chain is given with its context. Its antigen is still unknown. The sample belongs to a study of shared clonotypes between healthy human individuals. Study as a whole: A few men and two women, aged 18 to 49, were donors.

It was at deep level that the assay was run. Sequencing was performed with immunoSEQ multiplex PCR; in TCRdb, only in-frame clones are kept and a portion is missing. Counted here are 530,000 or so clones, over 75% occurring once; the ten biggest clones make up 12%. General study results and limits: Read depth was anticipated to influence clonotype sharing among donors.

V lost 7 bases and J lost 6; bases outside the gene matches: 16. From germline, CDR1 is SGHTA and CDR2 FQGNSA. This CDR3 is built from 17 residues. The TCR comes from a woman between 40 and 55 years old in good health. Some clones in this sample may be carry-over from other donors' samples. V is TRBV7-2 and J is TRBJ2-7; 12 bases are shared with TRBD2. The sample taken for sequencing was PBMCs. Written as DNA, the CDR3 is TGTGCCAGCACTGGGACTAGCGGGTATCCCCTAGTGAGCGAGCAGTACTTC. Protein: CASTGTSGYPLVSEQYF.